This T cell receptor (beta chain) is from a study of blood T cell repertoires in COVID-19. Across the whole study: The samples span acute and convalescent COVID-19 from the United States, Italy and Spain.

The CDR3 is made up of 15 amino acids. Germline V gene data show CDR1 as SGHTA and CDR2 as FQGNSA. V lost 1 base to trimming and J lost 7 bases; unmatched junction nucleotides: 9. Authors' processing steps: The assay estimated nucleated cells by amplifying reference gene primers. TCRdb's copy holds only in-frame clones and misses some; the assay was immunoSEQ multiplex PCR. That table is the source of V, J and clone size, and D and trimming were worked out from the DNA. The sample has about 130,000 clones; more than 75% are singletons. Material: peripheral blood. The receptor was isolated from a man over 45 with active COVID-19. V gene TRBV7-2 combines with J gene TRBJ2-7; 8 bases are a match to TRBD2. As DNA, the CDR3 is TGTGCCAGCAGCTTAGATGGCGGGGGGAAGCGGGAGCAGTACTTC. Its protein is CASSLDGGGKREQYF.